The sequence of this T cell receptor beta chain was determined in a study of blood T cells in healthy people across ages. The overall study: Roughly one uniquely barcoded beta molecule per two T cells was captured. Whole-study results and caveats: It was held that the diversity estimates obtained from one million T cells were underestimates.

Note on this clonotype: Its antigen is as yet unknown.

No fewer than 6 million PBMCs went into each sample. Next came a second PCR, run for about 7 to 12 cycles, which used a sample-barcoded 5' primer along with a J-beta primer mix. A single record per CDR3 protein comes from TCRdb applying MiXCR to the 5' RACE reads. In the table there are about 640,000 distinct CDR3 sequences, roughly 50% of which are singletons. The CDR3 spans 14 residues. Germline CDR1 MNHNY, CDR2 SVGAGI (reference sequence). Trimming removed 0 bases from V and 7 bases from J, with 9 bases in between. This rearrangement joins TRBV6-6 to TRBJ1-4; possibly TRBD1 for D (5 bases). Source material: blood. The receptor comes from a man aged 60 to 69 in good health. This chain's CDR3 is CASSYSRGGEKLFF. The CDR3 bases are TGTGCCAGCAGTTACTCGAGGGGCGGTGAAAAACTGTTTTTT.